Sequencing of this TCR beta chain was carried out in a study of neurological immune-mediated disorders. As for the study in general: Of the 35 or so patients with multiple sclerosis, about 30 had relapsing-remitting MS, whereas the remaining 3 had secondary progressive MS.

cDNA was made by 5'RACE with 10-nucleotide random UMIs. MiXCR was run by TCRdb on the 5' RACE reads, yielding one entry per CDR3 protein. The sample has about 78,000 distinct CDR3 sequences; roughly 4.7% are singletons. Broader study findings: Among expanded clones, no CDR3 amino acid sequences were shared across subjects, a pattern suggesting private repertoires in all groups. Multiple sclerosis was found to have the least TCR clonal expansion, below healthy controls, and HTLV-1-associated myelopathy the most.

This clonotype has at least ten counts. The target antigen is unknown. The CDR3 has 14 amino acids. The ends were cut back, 0 bases at V and 6 bases at J, with 12 bases in the middle. Germline loops: CDR1 SGHRS, CDR2 YFSETQ. The receptor's source is a woman in her 30s with multiple sclerosis. The V gene is TRBV5-1, the J gene TRBJ1-1; D call uncertain. The sample was PBMCs. The CDR3 sequence is CASSLVPDRPEAFF. The CDR3 nucleotides are TGCGCCAGCAGCTTGGTCCCCGACCGCCCTGAAGCTTTCTTT.